This T cell receptor beta chain was recorded in a study of OX40 agonist ivuxolimab in advanced cancers. With regard to the full study: Ivuxolimab, which targeted the costimulatory receptor OX40 (CD134), was an agonistic, fully human IgG2 monoclonal antibody. Intravenous ivuxolimab was administered to patients every 2 weeks at six dose levels: 0.01, 0.1, 0.3, 1.5, 3 and 10 mg/kg. Of the roughly 52 dose-escalation patients, hepatocellular carcinoma was present in about 20, melanoma in some 15, renal cell carcinoma in 9 and head and neck cancer in 9. In the dose-escalation cohort, 70% to 85% of patients were male, and the mean age was roughly 60 years, with a range of about 23 to 80. Prior anti-PD-1, anti-PD-L1 or anti-CTLA-4 therapy was permitted, and checkpoint inhibitors had been received by 40% to 50% of dose-escalation patients. Partial responses were achieved by three dose-escalation patients, of whom one had hepatocellular carcinoma and two had cutaneous melanoma. The point of sequencing TCRbeta in the periphery was to test whether ivuxolimab changed TCR sequence diversity and drove clonal T-cell expansion. The paper covers the monotherapy dose-escalation part of the phase I ivuxolimab trial, which included N ≈ 57 patients. The paper's findings and limits, for the study overall: Clonal expansion of both CD4+ and CD8+ blood T cells was observed from baseline to week 6 at doses 0.1 to 3.0 mg/kg. Low levels of normalized T-cell clonal expansion were also shown by some nonresponding patients. Which antigens the clonally expanded peripheral T cells were specific for was not determined. Partial responders in the 0.1-3.0 mg/kg groups had among the lowest normalized peripheral clonal expansion, especially among CD8+ T cells. After ivuxolimab, expanded clones were on average more numerous among CD8+ T cells than among CD4+ T cells.

The CDR3 spans 21 residues, from the cysteine through the phenylalanine. The sequence is cut down to CDR3 DNA, 63 bases in frame from base 1. From the germline V gene (reference sequence), CDR1 is PRHDT and CDR2 is FYEKMQ. The germline V end is reduced by 0 bases and the J end by 6 bases; junction bases left unmatched: 13. A word on this clone: What this receptor recognizes is not known. Within one base of it there is no much larger clone, and no base qualities were kept.

Patients with a history of autoimmune disease or receiving systemic immunosuppression were excluded from the trial. Peripheral blood for TCR sequencing was drawn from every dose cohort at baseline, at cycle 4 day 1 and at cycle 7 day 1. The samples were drawn from a first-in-human, open-label, multicenter phase I dose-escalation trial of ivuxolimab. The trial enrolled adults with locally advanced or metastatic head and neck squamous cell, hepatocellular, melanoma or renal cell carcinoma. Before TCR sequencing, CD4+ T cells and CD8+ T cells from peripheral blood were sorted into separate populations. Genomic DNA was extracted from sorted cells for sequencing of the TCRbeta CDR3 region. The immunoSEQ Assay was used to sequence the TCRbeta CDR3 regions. TCRdb obtained this table from immuneACCESS and retained in-frame rearrangements with V and J assigned. These tables miss some clones; where compared with another copy, unresolved V genes account for less than half of the shortfall, and the remainder is unexplained. This sample has 65,000 to 80,000 clones in its table, and 85% to 95% of those were observed once. The ten largest clones represent approximately 11% of the sample.

The TCR comes from an adult with an advanced solid tumor such as melanoma, head and neck, liver or kidney cancer. The sample here was CD4+ or CD8+ T cells sorted from blood, taken in a trial of the OX40 agonist ivuxolimab. The rearranged chain carries TRBV13 and TRBJ2-2, and 16 bases in between align with TRBD2. DNA sequence: TGTGCCAGCAGCTTAGGAACCCTCGGGACTAGCGGGGGGGCCCCCGCCGGGGAGCTGTTTTTT. Translation gives CASSLGTLGTSGGAPAGELFF.